Shown below are 14 T cell receptor beta chains from a single sample sequenced in a study of cytomegalovirus exposure and HLA in healthy donors (dated by TCRdb to about 2017). The library was produced with the immunoSEQ multiplex PCR assay. The multiplex PCR relied on a mix of 60 forward primers for TCR Vbeta segments and 13 reverse primers for TCR Jbeta segments. TCRdb took over this immuneACCESS table, retaining in-frame rearrangements with V and J assigned. Such tables are incomplete; in checked studies, under half of the missing clones stem from an unresolved V gene, and the remainder is unexplained. The sample table holds about 150,000 clones, of which approximately 81% were seen once. 4.3% of the sample comes from the top ten. Specimen: PBMCs. Receptors were obtained from a woman aged 40-49 years in good health and CMV-seropositive.

The chain is built from TRBV7-9 and TRBJ2-1; 13 nucleotides line up with TRBD2. Germline assignment: CDR1 SEHNR and CDR2 FQNEAQ (reference sequence). V shed 4 bases, J shed 10 bases, and the junction held 7 bases outside the gene matches. The CDR3 runs to 15 residues. CDR3 amino acids: CASSWGGTSGEEQFF. The CDR3 region has the DNA TGTGCCAGCAGCTGGGGGGGGACTAGCGGGGAGGAGCAGTTCTTC.

The table lists this clone with a count of one. This CDR3 is CASIENSRTYEQYF. In nucleotides, the CDR3 is TGCGCCAGCATTGAAAATAGTAGAACTTACGAGCAGTACTTC. The genes are TRBV10-2 and TRBJ2-7; unclear D gene. Germline CDR1 reads WSHSY; CDR2 reads SAAADI. CDR3 length: 14 residues. The V end lost 7 bases, the J end lost 4 bases, and 17 bases lay between the germline ends.

The chain links TRBV7-9 to TRBJ2-5; 12 bases are a match to TRBD2. Unmatched junction bases numbered 7, after V lost 1 base and J lost 4 bases. The germline V gene has CDR1 SEHNR and CDR2 FQNEAQ (reference sequence). CDR3 length equals 17 residues. The CDR3 DNA sequence: TGTGCCAGCAGCTTAGGGAGGACTAGCGGGACCGGAGAGACCCAGTACTTC. This codes for CASSLGRTSGTGETQYF.

V is TRBV7-2 and J is TRBJ1-2; TRBD1 matches 8 bases. V shed 5 bases, J shed 6 bases, and the junction held 8 bases outside the gene matches. CDR1 and CDR2 (germline): SGHTA, FQGNSA. This CDR3 is 14 amino acids long. CDR3 in amino acids: CASSPRTGTHGYTF. The CDR3 DNA reads TGTGCCAGCAGCCCTCGGACAGGGACCCATGGCTACACCTTC. Drawing the rest from reference TRBV7-2 and TRBJ1-2, the complete variable domain is GAGVSQSPSNKVTEKGKDVELRCDPISGHTALYWYRQSLGQGLEFLIYFQGNSAPDKSGLPSDRFSAERTGGSVSTLTIQRTQQEDSAVYLCASSPRTGTHGYTFGSGTRLTVV.

This rearrangement joins TRBV7-2 to TRBJ2-7; D gene uncertain. Per germline, CDR1 SGHTA and CDR2 FQGNSA. V lost 1 base, J lost 2 bases, and 9 bases lay in between. CDR3 size: 14 residues. The CDR3: CASSLGSAPYEQYF. CDR3 DNA: TGTGCCAGCAGCTTAGGGAGCGCCCCCTACGAGCAGTACTTC.

The chain joins TRBV9 to TRBJ1-1, with 7 bases lining up with TRBD1. The CDR3 extends over 14 amino acids. Germline-derived CDR1 and CDR2 are SGDLS and YYNGEE. The trim removed 3 bases at V and 5 bases at J, leaving 7 bases unmatched. The CDR3 spells CASSGQQGLTEAFF. In DNA form, the CDR3 reads TGTGCCAGCAGCGGGCAACAGGGGCTTACTGAAGCTTTCTTT.

This clone came up a few times. V gene TRBV4-1 combines with J gene TRBJ1-3; a possible D gene is TRBD1 (5 bases). The ends were cut back, 2 bases at V and 0 bases at J, with 14 bases in the middle. The CDR3 is 17 amino acids. The germline V gene encodes CDR1 MGHRA and CDR2 YSYEKL. The DNA of the CDR3 is TGCGCCAGCAGCCAAAGACAGCAACTAAGCTCTGGAAACACCATATATTTT. This translates into CASSQRQQLSSGNTIYF.

In its sample, this clone was seen once. The chain carries TRBV11-1 and TRBJ1-1; TRBD1 might be the D (5 bases). The germline V gene encodes CDR1 SGHAT and CDR2 FQDESV (reference sequence). CDR3 length: 13 residues. V lost 5 bases and J 3 bases, leaving 10 bases between the germline ends. The CDR3 is CASSRGVYTEAFF. CDR3 nucleotide sequence: TGTGCCAGCAGCCGGGGGGTTTACACTGAAGCTTTCTTT. Variable domain in full (rest from reference TRBV11-1 and TRBJ1-1): EAEVAQSPRYKITEKSQAVAFWCDPISGHATLYWYRQILGQGPELLVQFQDESVVDDSQLPKDRFSAERLKGVDSTLKIQPAELGDSAMYLCASSRGVYTEAFFGQGTRLTVV.

V gene TRBV18 combines with J gene TRBJ2-3; TRBD1 might be the D (5 bases). The CDR3 has 17 residues. Per germline, CDR1 KGHSH and CDR2 LQKENI. V was cut by 2 bases and J by 4 bases, with 19 bases left in between. The CDR3 is CASSPSQGGQMSDTQYF. CDR3 DNA sequence: TGTGCCAGCTCACCAAGTCAGGGCGGCCAAATGTCAGATACGCAGTATTTT.

The chain has TRBV18 and TRBJ1-2, with D possibly TRBD1 on 5 matching bases. The CDR3 loop spans 14 amino acids. Germline V lookup: CDR1 KGHSH, CDR2 LQKENI. V dropped 5 bases and J dropped 4 bases, with 14 bases sitting between them. The CDR3 DNA is TGTGCCAGCTCAGCGGGGGAGGCGGCCTATGGCTACACCTTC. Encoded protein: CASSAGEAAYGYTF. The full variable domain, its missing parts supplied by reference TRBV18 and TRBJ1-2, is NAGVMQNPRHLVRRRGQEARLRCSPMKGHSHVYWYRQLPEEGLKFMVYLQKENIIDESGMPKERFSAEFPKEGPSILRIQQVVRGDSAAYFCASSAGEAAYGYTFGSGTRLTVV.

The V gene is TRBV4-3, the J gene TRBJ1-4; 9 bases match TRBD1. From germline, CDR1 is LGHNA and CDR2 YSLEER. V lost 0 bases and J lost 2; bases outside the gene matches: 4. This CDR3 is built from 17 residues. DNA for the CDR3: TGCGCCAGCAGCCAAGACCGGACAGGGGCGACTAATGAAAAACTGTTTTTT. This translates into CASSQDRTGATNEKLFF.

The chain recombines TRBV6-5 with TRBJ1-5; 8 bases agree with TRBD1. CDR3 length equals 15 residues. V shed 5 bases and J 6 bases; nucleotides not matched to a gene: 9. CDR1 MNHEY and CDR2 SVGAGI come from the germline V gene. Here the CDR3 reads CASSRAGGAGQPQHF. Here the CDR3 DNA reads TGTGCCAGCAGTAGAGCAGGGGGCGCGGGTCAGCCCCAGCATTTT.

The J gene is TRBJ2-5, the V gene TRBV9; weak D call: TRBD1 (6 bases). The J call may be faulty, since TRBJ2-7 better matches the DNA end. Germline V gene data show CDR1 as SGDLS and CDR2 as YYNGEE. The CDR3 loop spans 15 amino acids. The CDR3 sequence is CASSVDPTGAYEQYF. The CDR3 DNA sequence: TGTGCCAGCAGCGTAGATCCGACAGGAGCCTACGAGCAGTACTTC.

V and J are TRBV29-1 and TRBJ2-5, with D maybe TRBD2 (6 bases). Trimming shortened V by 3 bases and J by 4 bases, and 15 bases separated the two germline ends. The germline gives CDR1 SQVTM, CDR2 ANQGSEA. This CDR3 region has 14 residues. CDR3 in DNA: TGCAGCGTTGATGTTGCGGGAATGGGAGAGACCCAGTACTTC. Protein: CSVDVAGMGETQYF.